The rows below give T cell receptor beta chains drawn from one sample of a study of CD8+ T cells in alopecia areata. Generated by immunoSEQ multiplex PCR, the TCRdb table keeps only in-frame clones and is missing some. The sample carries over 200,000 clones, around three fifths recorded once. The specimen comprised CD4+ T cells sorted from blood, sampled at week 0. The receptors here all came from a human donor with alopecia areata. The CDR3 runs from the conserved cysteine through the conserved F or W. Each record gives: J gene, D gene, clone size, V gene, CDR3 protein, CDR3 DNA. A D gene is named only where the DNA matches it firmly. Size tells how often a clone was seen (once, few, many) or the class of an expanded clone, and some rows leave it out.

j_gene: TRBJ2-5; d_gene: TRBD1; abundance: NA; v_gene: TRBV15; CDR3aa: CATSSPGTVQETQYF; CDR3nt: TGTGCCACCAGCAGTCCCGGGACAGTCCAAGAGACCCAGTACTTC
j_gene: TRBJ2-7; d_gene: NA; abundance: few; v_gene: TRBV5-4; CDR3aa: CASSLGSLTSYEQYF; CDR3nt: TGTGCCAGCAGCTTGGGCAGCCTTACCTCCTACGAGCAGTACTTC
j_gene: TRBJ2-3; d_gene: NA; abundance: few; v_gene: TRBV9; CDR3aa: CASSVHSGLSTDTQYF; CDR3nt: TGTGCCAGCAGCGTCCATAGCGGACTTAGCACAGATACGCAGTATTTT
j_gene: TRBJ2-1; d_gene: NA; abundance: NA; v_gene: TRBV29-1; CDR3aa: CSVDKGPFYNEQFF; CDR3nt: TGCAGCGTTGACAAGGGGCCCTTTTACAATGAGCAGTTCTTC
j_gene: TRBJ1-2; d_gene: NA; abundance: NA; v_gene: TRBV5-1; CDR3aa: CASSQDYGYTF; CDR3nt: TGCGCCAGCAGCCAAGACTATGGCTACACCTTC
j_gene: TRBJ2-1; d_gene: NA; abundance: NA; v_gene: TRBV30; CDR3aa: CAWTMGIEQFF; CDR3nt: TGTGCCTGGACCATGGGTATTGAGCAGTTCTTC
j_gene: TRBJ2-1; d_gene: NA; abundance: NA; v_gene: TRBV30; CDR3aa: CALTRPIGNEQFF; CDR3nt: TGTGCCCTTACTCGTCCAATAGGGAATGAGCAGTTCTTC
j_gene: TRBJ1-5; d_gene: NA; abundance: NA; v_gene: TRBV30; CDR3aa: CAWSEGARQFNQPQHF; CDR3nt: TGTGCCTGGAGTGAAGGGGCCCGACAGTTCAATCAGCCCCAGCATTTT
j_gene: TRBJ2-4; d_gene: TRBD1; abundance: NA; v_gene: TRBV7-9; CDR3aa: CASSARTGKNIQYF; CDR3nt: TGTGCCAGCAGCGCTCGGACAGGGAAAAACATTCAGTACTTC
j_gene: TRBJ2-6; d_gene: NA; abundance: many; v_gene: TRBV7-9; CDR3aa: CASSLEGHSGANVLTF; CDR3nt: TGTGCCAGCAGCTTAGAAGGCCACTCTGGGGCCAACGTCCTGACTTTC
j_gene: TRBJ2-7; d_gene: TRBD2; abundance: NA; v_gene: TRBV7-2; CDR3aa: CASSPSGRLSYEQYF; CDR3nt: TGTGCCAGCAGCCCGAGCGGGAGACTGTCCTACGAGCAGTACTTC
j_gene: TRBJ2-2; d_gene: NA; abundance: NA; v_gene: TRBV30; CDR3aa: CAWRVYGDTGELFF; CDR3nt: TGTGCCTGGAGGGTATACGGGGACACCGGGGAGCTGTTTTTT
j_gene: TRBJ2-5; d_gene: NA; abundance: NA; v_gene: TRBV2; CDR3aa: CASTPGTQTQYF; CDR3nt: TGTGCCAGCACCCCAGGAACCCAGACCCAGTACTTC
j_gene: TRBJ2-1; d_gene: NA; abundance: NA; v_gene: TRBV27; CDR3aa: CASSSTLGAGNEQFF; CDR3nt: TGTGCCAGCAGTTCCACGTTGGGCGCCGGGAATGAGCAGTTCTTC
j_gene: TRBJ2-1; d_gene: TRBD1; abundance: few; v_gene: TRBV30; CDR3aa: CAWMGTGYNEQFF; CDR3nt: TGTGCCTGGATGGGGACAGGGTACAATGAGCAGTTCTTC
j_gene: TRBJ1-2; d_gene: NA; abundance: NA; v_gene: TRBV10-3; CDR3aa: CAISESSGYGYTF; CDR3nt: TGTGCCATCAGTGAGTCGAGTGGTTATGGCTACACCTTC
j_gene: TRBJ1-1; d_gene: NA; abundance: NA; v_gene: TRBV30; CDR3aa: CAWSLAQGTTEAFF; CDR3nt: TGTGCCTGGAGTTTAGCACAGGGAACCACTGAAGCTTTCTTT
j_gene: TRBJ2-5; d_gene: NA; abundance: many; v_gene: TRBV2; CDR3aa: CASSRLGTAETQYF; CDR3nt: TGTGCCAGCAGTCGTCTAGGGACGGCAGAGACCCAGTACTTC
j_gene: TRBJ1-1; d_gene: NA; abundance: few; v_gene: TRBV2; CDR3aa: CASRTGPSIPEAFF; CDR3nt: TGTGCCAGCAGAACCGGGCCCAGCATTCCTGAAGCTTTCTTT
j_gene: TRBJ1-2; d_gene: TRBD1; abundance: NA; v_gene: TRBV18; CDR3aa: CASSPQWDREDGYTF; CDR3nt: TGTGCCAGCTCACCACAATGGGACAGGGAAGATGGCTACACCTTC
j_gene: TRBJ2-4; d_gene: NA; abundance: NA; v_gene: TRBV4-2; CDR3aa: CASSQARDIANIQYF; CDR3nt: TGTGCCAGCAGCCAAGCCCGGGACATCGCGAACATTCAGTACTTC
j_gene: TRBJ1-2; d_gene: TRBD1; abundance: NA; v_gene: TRBV7-9; CDR3aa: CASSLGDRAYTF; CDR3nt: TGTGCCAGCAGCTTAGGGGACAGGGCTTACACCTTC
j_gene: TRBJ2-5; d_gene: NA; abundance: few; v_gene: TRBV29-1; CDR3aa: CSGRGVLQETQYF; CDR3nt: TGCAGCGGTAGGGGAGTTCTGCAAGAGACCCAGTACTTC
j_gene: TRBJ2-3; d_gene: TRBD1; abundance: NA; v_gene: TRBV25-1; CDR3aa: CASRDRGHSTDTQYF; CDR3nt: TGTGCCAGCAGAGACAGGGGCCATAGCACAGATACGCAGTATTTT
j_gene: TRBJ2-1; d_gene: NA; abundance: NA; v_gene: TRBV19; CDR3aa: CASSIKRGVLSSEQFF; CDR3nt: TGTGCCAGTAGTATTAAGAGGGGCGTGTTGAGTAGTGAGCAGTTCTTC
j_gene: TRBJ1-6; d_gene: NA; abundance: NA; v_gene: TRBV11-2; CDR3aa: CASSFQGLNSPLHF; CDR3nt: TGTGCCAGCAGCTTTCAGGGGCTGAATTCACCCCTCCACTTT
j_gene: TRBJ2-3; d_gene: NA; abundance: NA; v_gene: TRBV2; CDR3aa: CAGVPPYF; CDR3nt: TGTGCCGGGGTACCGCCGTATTTT
j_gene: TRBJ2-7; d_gene: NA; abundance: NA; v_gene: TRBV5-1; CDR3aa: CASSLALAGEQYF; CDR3nt: TGCGCCAGCAGCTTGGCACTAGCTGGGGAGCAGTACTTC
j_gene: TRBJ1-1; d_gene: NA; abundance: few; v_gene: TRBV5-1; CDR3aa: CASSMNTGYEAFF; CDR3nt: TGCGCCAGCAGCATGAATACAGGGTATGAAGCTTTCTTT
j_gene: TRBJ1-1; d_gene: NA; abundance: NA; v_gene: TRBV2; CDR3aa: CASRPTKNTEAFF; CDR3nt: TGTGCCAGCAGACCAACAAAGAACACTGAAGCTTTCTTT
j_gene: TRBJ2-7; d_gene: NA; abundance: NA; v_gene: TRBV7-3; CDR3aa: CASSLESGQFYEQYF; CDR3nt: TGTGCCAGCAGCCTTGAATCCGGACAATTCTACGAGCAGTACTTC
j_gene: TRBJ1-6; d_gene: NA; abundance: NA; v_gene: TRBV5-1; CDR3aa: CASSLDWGYNSPLHF; CDR3nt: TGCGCCAGCAGCTTGGATTGGGGATATAATTCACCCCTCCACTTT
j_gene: TRBJ2-3; d_gene: TRBD2; abundance: few; v_gene: TRBV5-5; CDR3aa: CASTIRPGLAGRGGYF; CDR3nt: TGTGCCAGCACTATCCGGCCGGGACTAGCGGGGCGAGGGGGGTATTTT
j_gene: TRBJ2-7; d_gene: NA; abundance: few; v_gene: TRBV10-3; CDR3aa: CAIKGRELGEQYF; CDR3nt: TGTGCCATCAAGGGCAGGGAACTCGGCGAGCAGTACTTC
j_gene: TRBJ1-2; d_gene: NA; abundance: NA; v_gene: TRBV7-9; CDR3aa: CASSSRQTNYGYTF; CDR3nt: TGTGCCAGCAGCTCGCGACAGACAAACTATGGCTACACCTTC
j_gene: TRBJ2-3; d_gene: NA; abundance: NA; v_gene: TRBV5-1; CDR3aa: CASSSGRLRTDTQYF; CDR3nt: TGCGCCAGCAGCTCGGGACGGCTCCGGACAGATACGCAGTATTTT
j_gene: TRBJ1-1; d_gene: NA; abundance: NA; v_gene: TRBV11-2; CDR3aa: CASSPSRGTEAFF; CDR3nt: TGTGCCAGCAGCCCCAGTCGGGGCACTGAAGCTTTCTTT
j_gene: TRBJ2-7; d_gene: TRBD1; abundance: once; v_gene: TRBV19; CDR3aa: CASSIGQGAYEQYF; CDR3nt: TGTGCCAGTAGTATAGGGCAGGGGGCCTACGAGCAGTACTTC
j_gene: TRBJ1-5; d_gene: NA; abundance: NA; v_gene: TRBV19; CDR3aa: CASSTPRGRREPQHF; CDR3nt: TGTGCCAGTAGTACCCCCAGGGGAAGAAGGGAGCCCCAGCATTTT
j_gene: TRBJ1-2; d_gene: NA; abundance: few; v_gene: TRBV9; CDR3aa: CASSGRSYGYTF; CDR3nt: TGTGCCAGCAGCGGACGGAGCTATGGCTACACCTTC
j_gene: TRBJ2-6; d_gene: NA; abundance: NA; v_gene: TRBV5-1; CDR3aa: CASSSEVSGANVLTF; CDR3nt: TGCGCCAGCAGCTCTGAGGTCTCTGGGGCCAACGTCCTGACTTTC
j_gene: TRBJ2-3; d_gene: NA; abundance: NA; v_gene: TRBV5-1; CDR3aa: CASSPLGVSTDTQYF; CDR3nt: TGCGCCAGCAGCCCCCTTGGCGTCAGCACAGATACGCAGTATTTT
j_gene: TRBJ2-7; d_gene: NA; abundance: NA; v_gene: TRBV2; CDR3aa: CATSYGGYEQYF; CDR3nt: TGTGCCACATCTTACGGGGGCTACGAGCAGTACTTC
j_gene: TRBJ1-1; d_gene: NA; abundance: NA; v_gene: TRBV29-1; CDR3aa: CSVVPRNTEAFF; CDR3nt: TGCAGCGTTGTCCCCAGGAACACTGAAGCTTTCTTT
j_gene: TRBJ2-7; d_gene: NA; abundance: NA; v_gene: TRBV10-3; CDR3aa: CAISESIEQYF; CDR3nt: TGTGCCATCAGTGAGTCGATCGAGCAGTACTTC
j_gene: TRBJ1-5; d_gene: NA; abundance: few; v_gene: TRBV30; CDR3aa: CAWSATQGAVSNQPQHF; CDR3nt: TGTGCCTGGAGTGCGACACAGGGAGCGGTTAGCAATCAGCCCCAGCATTTT
j_gene: TRBJ2-2; d_gene: NA; abundance: NA; v_gene: TRBV7-3; CDR3aa: CASSLQGRELFF; CDR3nt: TGTGCCAGCAGCTTACAGGGGAGGGAGCTGTTTTTT
j_gene: TRBJ1-2; d_gene: NA; abundance: NA; v_gene: TRBV2; CDR3aa: CASSVGVRELGYTF; CDR3nt: TGTGCCAGCAGTGTGGGGGTGAGAGAACTTGGCTACACCTTC
j_gene: TRBJ2-2; d_gene: NA; abundance: NA; v_gene: TRBV6-5; CDR3aa: CASRTGTGELFF; CDR3nt: TGTGCCAGCAGGACAGGCACCGGGGAGCTGTTTTTT
j_gene: TRBJ1-4; d_gene: TRBD1; abundance: once; v_gene: TRBV29-1; CDR3aa: CSVGTARKLFF; CDR3nt: TGCAGCGTAGGGACAGCTCGGAAACTGTTTTTT
j_gene: TRBJ2-2; d_gene: TRBD1; abundance: once; v_gene: TRBV9; CDR3aa: CASSSSDRATGELFF; CDR3nt: TGTGCCAGCAGCTCCTCGGACAGGGCAACCGGGGAGCTGTTTTTT